This TCR beta chain was captured by sequencing in a study of high-grade serous ovarian cancer treatment subgroups. Tumor samples were obtained before definitive surgery or chemotherapy. Sequencing used immunoSEQ multiplex PCR; TCRdb keeps in-frame clones, though not all of them. Counted here are under 8,000 clones, 79% occurring once; the ten biggest clones make up more than 6%. Trimming removed 4 bases from V and 10 bases from J, with 17 bases in between. This CDR3 has 13 amino acids. Germline CDR1 SGHRS, CDR2 YFSETQ. Overall study findings and caveats: These tumor repertoires lack spatial information from bulk sequencing. Higher neoantigen levels went with greater TCR clonal relatedness. Repertoire similarity ranged 0.11 to 0.79 between tumors of one patient. Only CDR3 was analyzed; CDR1 and CDR2 were not.

As regards this clone: What it binds is not known.

This receptor was taken from a human donor with high-grade serous ovarian cancer. The rearrangement joins TRBV5-1 to TRBJ1-2; no clear D. The material sequenced was tumor tissue. CDR3: CASSLSNGRAYTF. DNA for the CDR3: TGCGCCAGCAGCCTTTCGAACGGACGTGCCTACACCTTC.